A selection of T cell receptor beta chains follows, all from one sample in a study of blood T cell repertoires in COVID-19. The data were produced by immunoSEQ multiplex PCR, yet TCRdb's version contains in-frame clones alone and is incomplete. This sample has around 260,000 clones, with approximately 86% found just once. The specimen sequenced was peripheral blood. The receptors come from a human donor with COVID-19, enrolled during active disease. The donor label of this sample is uncertain. The CDR3 runs from the conserved cysteine through the conserved F or W. D genes are given only for firm matches. The size field is filled for only some rows; it gives once, few, many or a size class.

D,V,J,length,size,CDR3,DNA
-,TRBV7-3,TRBJ2-5,14,-,CASSLGLDQETQYF,TGTGCCAGCAGCCTGGGACTCGACCAAGAGACCCAGTACTTC
TRBD2,TRBV13,TRBJ2-3,16,-,CASSYRTSGSTDTQYF,TGTGCCAGCAGCTACCGGACTAGCGGAAGCACAGATACGCAGTATTTT
TRBD1,TRBV2,TRBJ1-1,15,-,CASRNRGPENTEAFF,TGTGCCAGCAGGAACAGGGGTCCGGAGAACACTGAAGCTTTCTTT
-,TRBV5-8,TRBJ1-2,15,once,CASSLEAGDNYGYTF,TGTGCCAGCAGCTTGGAGGCAGGGGATAACTATGGCTACACCTTC
-,TRBV6-6,TRBJ1-3,15,-,CASSYSQGPGNTIYF,TGTGCCAGCAGTTACTCGCAGGGGCCCGGAAACACCATATATTTT
-,TRBV4-3,TRBJ1-5,14,-,CASSQGGGTQPQHF,TGCGCCAGCAGCCAAGGGGGGGGAACTCAGCCCCAGCATTTT
TRBD1,TRBV5-4,TRBJ1-4,14,-,CASSPGQGAEKLFF,TGTGCCAGCAGCCCGGGACAGGGAGCGGAAAAACTGTTTTTT
TRBD1,TRBV6-5,TRBJ2-7,14,-,CASRPTGGFNEQYF,TGTGCCAGCAGGCCGACAGGGGGGTTCAACGAGCAGTACTTC
TRBD1,TRBV27,TRBJ1-4,15,-,CASSANPQGQEKLFF,TGTGCCAGCAGTGCTAATCCCCAGGGACAGGAAAAACTGTTTTTT
-,TRBV19,TRBJ1-5,13,-,CASSISSDQPQHF,TGTGCCAGTAGTATATCCTCGGATCAGCCCCAGCATTTT
-,TRBV19,TRBJ1-5,13,once,CASSIGGPQPQHF,TGTGCCAGTAGTATAGGGGGGCCGCAGCCCCAGCATTTT
-,TRBV15,TRBJ1-1,15,once,CATSRGDSLNTEAFF,TGTGCCACCAGCAGAGGAGACAGCCTGAACACTGAAGCTTTCTTT
-,TRBV19,TRBJ1-5,15,-,CASSMEGYSNQPQHF,TGTGCCAGTAGTATGGAGGGGTATAGCAATCAGCCCCAGCATTTT
-,TRBV14,TRBJ1-6,14,-,CASSQVAANSPLHF,TGTGCCAGCAGCCAAGTAGCAGCTAATTCACCCCTCCACTTT
TRBD1,TRBV9,TRBJ2-7,15,once,CASSVAGTGAYEQYF,TGTGCCAGCAGCGTTGCCGGGACAGGGGCCTACGAGCAGTACTTC
TRBD1,TRBV18,TRBJ1-5,16,-,CASSPRTGSSNQPQHF,TGTGCCAGCTCACCTCGGACAGGGAGTAGCAATCAGCCCCAGCATTTT
TRBD1,TRBV7-2,TRBJ2-3,16,-,CASARDRGLSTDTQYF,TGTGCCAGCGCTCGGGACAGGGGGCTAAGCACAGATACGCAGTATTTT
-,TRBV7-3,TRBJ2-1,14,-,CASSSYLQVHEQFF,TGTGCCAGCAGCTCCTACCTACAGGTCCATGAGCAGTTCTTC
-,TRBV28,TRBJ1-3,17,-,CASSLRTGTDSGNTIYF,TGTGCCAGCAGTTTACGTACAGGGACCGACTCTGGAAACACCATATATTTT
-,TRBV27,TRBJ1-6,16,-,CASGREGGWGNSPLHF,TGTGCCAGCGGCCGGGAGGGCGGTTGGGGTAATTCACCCCTCCACTTT
-,TRBV7-3,TRBJ2-1,16,-,CASSRPRGSSYNEQFF,TGTGCCAGCAGCCGACCCCGGGGGAGCTCCTACAATGAGCAGTTCTTC
-,TRBV7-2,TRBJ1-1,14,-,CASSLYRENTEAFF,TGTGCCAGCAGCTTATACCGGGAGAACACTGAAGCTTTCTTT
-,TRBV9,TRBJ2-7,13,-,CASSVGGIDEQYF,TGTGCCAGCAGCGTTGGCGGGATAGACGAGCAGTACTTC
TRBD1,TRBV6-2/TRBV6-3,TRBJ1-5,17,-,CASSYETGGVSNQPQHF,TGTGCCAGCAGTTACGAGACAGGGGGAGTAAGCAATCAGCCCCAGCATTTT
-,TRBV2,TRBJ1-2,14,-,CASRSGTPTGGYTF,TGTGCCAGCAGGTCCGGGACACCAACTGGTGGCTACACCTTC
-,TRBV15,TRBJ1-1,13,-,CATNGVGGTEAFF,TGTGCCACCAACGGGGTGGGGGGGACTGAAGCTTTCTTT
TRBD2,TRBV5-1,TRBJ2-3,17,-,CASSSTGTSGTTDTQYF,TGCGCCAGCAGCTCGACTGGGACTAGCGGTACCACAGATACGCAGTATTTT
TRBD2,TRBV2,TRBJ2-5,16,-,CASSVLAVGIGETQYF,TGTGCCAGCAGTGTACTAGCGGTGGGAATTGGAGAGACCCAGTACTTC
TRBD1,TRBV5-1,TRBJ1-4,14,-,CASSPGQGREKLFF,TGCGCCAGCAGCCCGGGACAGGGGAGGGAAAAACTGTTTTTT
TRBD1,TRBV5-6,TRBJ1-2,15,-,CASIKTGVKIYGYTF,TGTGCCAGCATTAAAACAGGGGTCAAGATCTATGGCTACACCTTC
-,TRBV3-1/TRBV3-2,TRBJ2-5,14,-,CASSQDWAQETQYF,TGTGCCAGCAGCCAAGACTGGGCCCAAGAGACCCAGTACTTC
TRBD1,TRBV5-1,TRBJ1-2,15,-,CASSLGQGSSYGYTF,TGCGCCAGCAGCTTGGGACAGGGGTCCTCCTATGGCTACACCTTC
TRBD1,TRBV24-1,TRBJ1-1,13,-,CATSRGQGTEAFF,TGTGCCACCAGTCGCGGACAGGGGACTGAAGCTTTCTTT
-,TRBV19,TRBJ2-7,14,few,CASSLPREAYEQYF,TGTGCCAGTAGCCTCCCTAGGGAGGCCTACGAGCAGTACTTC
-,TRBV14,TRBJ2-2,13,-,CASSQDWSGELFF,TGTGCCAGCAGCCAAGATTGGAGCGGGGAGCTGTTTTTT
TRBD1,TRBV7-7,TRBJ2-5,15,-,CASSLGTGFQETQYF,TGTGCTAGCAGCTTAGGGACAGGATTTCAAGAGACCCAGTACTTC
-,TRBV20-1,TRBJ2-3,10,-,CSASSDTQYF,TGCAGTGCTAGCTCAGATACGCAGTATTTT
TRBD1,TRBV19,TRBJ1-3,15,few,CASGRRDRDGNTIYF,TGTGCCAGTGGACGCCGGGACAGGGATGGAAACACCATATATTTT
TRBD1,TRBV28,TRBJ1-1,12,-,CASRATAPGGFF,TGTGCCAGCAGGGCGACAGCCCCAGGGGGTTTCTTT
-,TRBV7-2,TRBJ2-2,12,-,CASSTYTGELFF,TGTGCCAGCAGCACATATACCGGGGAGCTGTTTTTT
TRBD1,TRBV7-2,TRBJ1-4,13,-,CASSTGQNEKLFF,TGTGCCAGCAGCACGGGACAGAATGAAAAACTGTTTTTT
-,TRBV2,TRBJ1-3,15,-,CASSLTGPFGNTIYF,TGTGCCAGCAGCCTCACAGGACCTTTTGGAAACACCATATATTTT
-,TRBV19,TRBJ2-5,16,once,CASSATRTAKGETQYF,TGTGCCAGTAGTGCGACGAGGACCGCCAAGGGGGAGACCCAGTACTTC
-,TRBV18,TRBJ1-6,14,-,CASSQTENNSPLHF,TGTGCCAGCTCCCAGACAGAAAATAATTCACCCCTCCACTTT
-,TRBV20-1,TRBJ1-1,11,-,CSAAGNTEAFF,TGCAGTGCGGCAGGGAACACTGAAGCTTTCTTT